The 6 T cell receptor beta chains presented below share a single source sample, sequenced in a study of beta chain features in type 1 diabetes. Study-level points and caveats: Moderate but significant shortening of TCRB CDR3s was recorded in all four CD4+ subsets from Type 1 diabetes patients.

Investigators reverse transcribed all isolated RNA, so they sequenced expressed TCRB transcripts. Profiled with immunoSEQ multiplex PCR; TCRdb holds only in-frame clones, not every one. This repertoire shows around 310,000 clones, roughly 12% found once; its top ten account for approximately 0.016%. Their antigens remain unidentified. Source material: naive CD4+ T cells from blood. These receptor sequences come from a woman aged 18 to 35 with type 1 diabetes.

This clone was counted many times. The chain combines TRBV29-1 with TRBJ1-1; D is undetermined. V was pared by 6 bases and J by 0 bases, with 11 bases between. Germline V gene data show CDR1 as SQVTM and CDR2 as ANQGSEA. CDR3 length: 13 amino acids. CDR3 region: CSVRGRMNTEAFF. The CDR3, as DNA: TGCAGCGTGAGAGGGAGGATGAACACTGAAGCTTTCTTT. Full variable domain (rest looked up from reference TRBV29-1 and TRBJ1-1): SAVISQKPSRDICQRGTSLTIQCQVDSQVTMMFWYRQQPGQSLTLIATANQGSEATYESGFVIDKFPISRPNLTFSTLTVSNMSPEDSSIYLCSVRGRMNTEAFFGQGTRLTVV.

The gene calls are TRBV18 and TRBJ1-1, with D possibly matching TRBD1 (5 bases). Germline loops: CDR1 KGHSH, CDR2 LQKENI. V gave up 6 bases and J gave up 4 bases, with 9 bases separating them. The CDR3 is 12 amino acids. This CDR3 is CASSRGGTEAFF. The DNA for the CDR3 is TGTGCCAGCTCCCGGGGGGGCACTGAAGCTTTCTTT.

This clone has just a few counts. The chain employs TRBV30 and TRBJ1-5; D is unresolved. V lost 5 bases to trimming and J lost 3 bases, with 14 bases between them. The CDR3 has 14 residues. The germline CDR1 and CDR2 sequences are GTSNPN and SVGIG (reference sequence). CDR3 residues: CAWSAATHNQPQHF. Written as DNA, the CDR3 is TGTGCCTGGTCCGCGGCCACACACAATCAGCCCCAGCATTTT.

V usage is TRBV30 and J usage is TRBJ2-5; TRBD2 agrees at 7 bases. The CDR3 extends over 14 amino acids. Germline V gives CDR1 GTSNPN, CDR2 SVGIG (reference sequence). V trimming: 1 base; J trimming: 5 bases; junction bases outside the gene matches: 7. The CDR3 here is CAWSAGGARETQYF. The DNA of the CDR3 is TGTGCCTGGAGTGCGGGGGGTGCTAGGGAGACCCAGTACTTC.

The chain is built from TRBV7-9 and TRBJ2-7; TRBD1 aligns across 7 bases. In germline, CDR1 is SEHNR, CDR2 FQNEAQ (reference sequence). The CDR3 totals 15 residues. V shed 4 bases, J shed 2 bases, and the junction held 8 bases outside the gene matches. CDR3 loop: CASSSPGTVTYEQYV. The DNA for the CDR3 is TGTGCCAGCAGCTCACCCGGGACAGTCACCTACGAGCAGTACGTC.

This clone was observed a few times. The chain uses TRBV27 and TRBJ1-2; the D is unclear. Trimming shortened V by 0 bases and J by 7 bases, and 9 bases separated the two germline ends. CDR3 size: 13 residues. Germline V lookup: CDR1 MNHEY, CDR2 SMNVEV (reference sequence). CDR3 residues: CASSLSARSGYTF. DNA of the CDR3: TGTGCCAGCAGTTTATCGGCCAGGTCTGGCTACACCTTC.